One sample yielded the 14 T cell receptor beta chains listed below, sequenced in a study of identical twins. TCRdb independently ran MiXCR on the 5' RACE reads; one entry per CDR3 protein. The table records hundreds of thousands of distinct CDR3 sequences, more than 9% of them present only once. The sample was also reused in another study, on yellow fever vaccine responses in identical twins.

Sequences were obtained from CD8+ T cells sorted from blood. The origin of the receptors is a woman younger than 35 in good health.

V and J are TRBV11-2 and TRBJ2-1, with D tentatively TRBD1 or TRBD2 (5 bases each). Germline CDR1 reads SGHAT; CDR2 reads FQNNGV. V was clipped by 5 bases and J by 6 bases, with 11 bases between them. The CDR3 has 13 residues. The CDR3 DNA reads as TGTGCCAGCAGCCCCCCGGGACCCAATGAGCAGTTCTTC. Translating gives CASSPPGPNEQFF.

This clonotype has ten or more counts. The chain has TRBV5-1 and TRBJ2-7, with D perhaps matching TRBD2 (6 bases). Germline CDR1 and CDR2: SGHRS and YFSETQ. Deletions cut 2 bases from V and 4 bases from J, with 25 bases between. The CDR3 is made up of 18 amino acids. The DNA for the CDR3 is TGCGCCAGCAGCTTTGGAAAAGCGGGTTGGGGGTACGTGTACGAGCAGTACTTC. Amino acid sequence: CASSFGKAGWGYVYEQYF.

This clonotype was counted a few times. The chain links TRBV4-1 to TRBJ2-1; unclear D gene. CDR1 is MGHRA, CDR2 YSYEKL, per germline. Between the trimmed V and J ends, which lost 4 bases and 10 bases, there was a span of 14 bases. The CDR3 has 13 residues. The CDR3 sequence is CASSLSIGREQFF. The DNA of the CDR3 is TGCGCCAGCAGCCTCTCGATTGGGCGGGAGCAGTTCTTC.

The chain carries TRBV29-1 and TRBJ2-1; 8 bases line up with TRBD1. The CDR3 runs 16 residues. Germline V gene data show CDR1 as SQVTM and CDR2 as ANQGSEA. V trimming: 0 bases; J trimming: 2 bases; junction bases outside the gene matches: 6. This CDR3 is CSVEDRVGQAYNEQFF. CDR3 nucleotides: TGCAGCGTTGAAGATAGAGTGGGACAGGCCTACAATGAGCAGTTCTTC.

The genes are TRBV3-1 and TRBJ2-1; 7 bases are shared with TRBD2. Germline CDR1 reads LGHDT; CDR2 reads YNNKEL (reference sequence). This CDR3 is 16 amino acids long. V lost 2 bases, J lost 4 bases, and 8 bases stayed unmatched. The CDR3 is CASSQPSGMGYNEQFF. The CDR3 DNA follows: TGTGCCAGCAGCCAACCTAGCGGTATGGGGTACAATGAGCAGTTCTTC.

In its sample, this clonotype was seen many times. The chain couples TRBV14 to TRBJ2-3; D not resolved. The CDR3 runs 15 residues. V lost 1 base and J lost 0, with 8 bases in between. Per the germline V gene, CDR1 is SGHDN and CDR2 is FVKESK. The chain's CDR3 is CASSQVLTSTDTQYF. DNA for the CDR3: TGTGCCAGCAGCCAAGTTCTAACTAGCACAGATACGCAGTATTTT. The whole variable domain, remainder taken from reference TRBV14 and TRBJ2-3, is EAGVTQFPSHSVIEKGQTVTLRCDPISGHDNLYWYRRVMGKEIKFLLHFVKESKQDESGMPNNRFLAERTGGTYSTLKVQPAELEDSGVYFCASSQVLTSTDTQYFGPGTRLTVL.

The chain has TRBV12-3 or TRBV12-4 and TRBJ1-5; D gene uncertain. Deletions cut 4 bases from V and 4 bases from J, with 11 bases between. This CDR3 has 14 residues. CDR3 loop: CASSWWPENQPQHF. In DNA form, the CDR3 reads TGTGCCAGCAGTTGGTGGCCCGAGAATCAGCCCCAGCATTTT.

The chain combines TRBV19 with TRBJ2-1; possibly TRBD1 for D (5 bases). The germline V and J ends were trimmed by 1 base and 10 bases, with 8 bases remaining between them. The CDR3 consists of 12 residues. CDR1 is LNHDA and CDR2 is SQIVND in the germline V gene (reference sequence). The CDR3 loop reads CASSIGGQEQFF. The CDR3 bases are TGTGCCAGTAGTATAGGCGGACAAGAGCAGTTCTTC.

In this sample, this clonotype turned up a few times. The chain recombines TRBV15 with TRBJ2-1, with a possible D match to TRBD1 (6 bases). This CDR3 has 14 amino acids. With 5 bases removed from V and 4 bases from J, the gap between germline ends came to 12 bases. From germline, CDR1 is LNHNV and CDR2 YYDKDF (reference sequence). This CDR3 reads CATSSTTGYNEQFF. CDR3 nucleotide sequence: TGTGCCACCAGCTCTACGACAGGTTACAATGAGCAGTTCTTC.

This clonotype was seen at least ten times. This sequence joins TRBV29-1 and TRBJ2-2; the D call may be TRBD1 or TRBD2 (5 bases each). V was pared by 7 bases and J by 7 bases, with 13 bases between. CDR1 is SQVTM, CDR2 ANQGSEA, per germline. This CDR3 has 12 residues. This chain's CDR3 is CSAKLGGGELFF. In nucleotides, the CDR3 is TGCAGCGCAAAACTTGGGGGCGGGGAGCTGTTTTTT.

In its sample, this clonotype was seen many times. This rearrangement joins TRBV3-1 to TRBJ2-3, with 9 bases fitting TRBD2. The V segment lost 1 base and the J segment 4 bases; nucleotides outside the gene matches: 0. Germline V gene data show CDR1 as LGHDT and CDR2 as YNNKEL (reference sequence). CDR3 size: 14 residues. The DNA of the CDR3 is TGTGCCAGCAGCCAAGTAGCGGGAGCAGATACGCAGTATTTT. It specifies CASSQVAGADTQYF.

A few counts support this clonotype. The J gene is TRBJ1-3, the V gene TRBV6-1, with 11 bases lining up with TRBD1. J was trimmed by 4 bases and V by 6 bases; bases with no gene match: 8. The CDR3 sequence is 16 residues long. Germline V lookup: CDR1 MNHNS, CDR2 SASEGT. The CDR3: CASSRGQGAKGNTIYF. The CDR3 DNA is TGTGCCAGCAGCCGAGGACAGGGGGCTAAAGGAAACACCATATATTTT.

This clonotype was observed a few times. The genes are TRBV7-9 and TRBJ1-1, with D perhaps TRBD1 (5 bases). Germline CDR1 reads SEHNR; CDR2 reads FQNEAQ (reference sequence). V dropped 2 bases and J dropped 1 base, with 14 bases sitting between them. The CDR3 totals 16 residues. The CDR3 loop reads CASSLIPGWANTEAFF. In DNA form, the CDR3 reads TGTGCCAGCAGCTTAATACCAGGGTGGGCGAACACTGAAGCTTTCTTT.

This clonotype has just a few counts. The chain has TRBV21-1 and TRBJ2-2. TRBV21-1 is a pseudogene locus. There are 12 residues in the CDR3. The CDR3 spells CASRGTTGELFF. CDR3 bases: TGTGCCAGCAGGGGCACCACCGGGGAGCTGTTTTTT.